This T cell receptor beta chain was captured in a study of blood T cell repertoires in COVID-19. Original handling: Using reference gene primer amplification, nucleated cell counts were estimated. Using immunoSEQ multiplex PCR, the repertoire was profiled, and TCRdb retains in-frame clones only, with some absent. V and J calls and clone size are as listed in that table; D and trimming were resolved from the DNA. The sample holds a few hundred thousand clones, nearly 90% seen once. Germline V gene data show CDR1 as SEHNR and CDR2 as FQNEAQ (reference sequence). The CDR3 spans 15 residues. Germline trimming cut 5 bases from V and 2 bases from J; bases unmatched to any gene: 5. Patients in Seattle were enrolled during active infection, then followed longitudinally.

V is TRBV7-9 and J is TRBJ2-2, with TRBD1 matching over 7 bases. Sequencing was performed on peripheral blood. This clonotype was sampled from a woman aged 60-75 years with COVID-19, enrolled during active disease. CDR3 sequence reads: CASSQGQPNTGELFF. CDR3 in DNA: TGTGCCAGCAGCCAGGGACAGCCAAACACCGGGGAGCTGTTTTTT.